A selection of T cell receptor beta chains follows, all from one sample in a study of blood T cell repertoires in COVID-19. Sequenced by immunoSEQ multiplex PCR; TCRdb stores in-frame clones only, minus some. Here the sample spans 200,000 to 250,000 clones, approximately 85% being singletons. The sequencing sample was made of peripheral blood. The receptor source for this set is a man aged 50 or older who had recovered from COVID-19. Both conserved end residues are part of each CDR3.

v_call | cdr3_aa
TRBV19 | CASSIVSGVQNEQFF
TRBV7-9 | CASSDYRDIGKNGELFF
TRBV5-1 | CASSLGGQGDDEQYF
TRBV2 | CASSVCPSAGGFSGELFF
TRBV15 | CATSKEMNTEAFF
TRBV24-1 | CATSVGVKPQHF
TRBV18 | CASSPPGLAGGFGFSYNEQFF
TRBV28 | CASTLGTNPEQYF
TRBV27 | CASSLSRTGKAYNEQFF
TRBV20-1 | CSASSAYEQYF
TRBV28 | CASSVPGQGRNYGYTF
TRBV24-1 | CATSDSGGTQYF
TRBV27 | CASSPGQVSYEQYF